The 4 T cell receptor beta chains below all came from one sample that was sequenced in a study of Tregs in tolerant kidney transplant recipients. Mixed chimerism was transient after nonmyeloablative marrow transplants from related graft donors. The table came from immunoSEQ multiplex PCR; TCRdb's copy has only in-frame clones and leaves some out. The sample table includes about 23,000 clones. The sample in question was CD4+ T cells from blood (PBMCs), obtained 6 months after the transplant. The receptor source for this set is a human patient who received a combined kidney and bone marrow transplant. The graft donor may be the source of some T cells.

A remark on this clone: The read terminates 3 residues ahead of where the CDR3 ends, so the germline J gene completes it. The chain combines TRBV19 with TRBJ2-2; 7 bases align to TRBD1. Germline V CDR1 and CDR2: LNHDA, SQIVND (reference sequence). V trimming: 5 bases; J trimming: 4 bases; junction bases outside the gene matches: 10. The CDR3 length is 16 residues. Here the CDR3 reads CASSPGTARTTGELFF. The CDR3 DNA, read in part, is TGTGCCAGTAGTCCGGGGACAGCCCGAACCACCGGGGAG.

Worth noting for this clone: The CDR3 end is not reached by the read, which stops 3 residues before it; the germline J gene fills it in. This rearrangement joins TRBV5-6 to TRBJ1-1, with TRBD1 identical over 9 bases. V gave up 5 bases and J gave up 6 bases; unmatched junction bases: 5. Germline-derived CDR1 and CDR2 are SGHDT and YYEEEE. The CDR3 is made up of 13 amino acids. The CDR3 bases that were read are TGTGCCAGCAGTTTGACAGGGGGTTCTGAA. It specifies CASSLTGGSE. In full, the CDR3 is CASSLTGGSEAFF.

With respect to this clone: The read terminates 3 residues ahead of where the CDR3 ends, so the germline J gene completes it. J is TRBJ1-2 and V is TRBV6-2 or TRBV6-3, with D tentatively TRBD1 (5 bases). The CDR3 sequence is 13 residues long. From germline, CDR1 is MNHEY and CDR2 SVGEGT. Trimming took off 7 bases at V and 4 bases at J, with 13 bases between the two ends. The sequenced CDR3 bases are TGTGCCAGCACCTTGGGACTCAGCTATGGC. This encodes CASTLGLSYG. The whole CDR3 sequence is CASTLGLSYGYTF.

Notes on this clone: The read ends 3 residues early relative to the CDR3; the germline J gene fills the gap. The rearrangement joins TRBV5-1 to TRBJ2-2, with TRBD1 matching over 9 bases. CDR3 length: 14 amino acids. Per germline, CDR1 SGHRS and CDR2 YFSETQ. V shed 4 bases, J shed 5 bases, and the junction held 3 bases outside the gene matches. Partial CDR3 DNA: TGCGCCAGCAGCCCCGGGACAGGGACCGGGGAG. It translates to CASSPGTGTGE. The entire CDR3 protein is CASSPGTGTGELFF.